The present TCR beta chain was sequenced within a study of blood T cell repertoires in COVID-19. The wider study: COVID-19 samples collected from the United States, Italy and Spain covered acute and convalescent phases. T cells, B-cell-depleted T cells, or PBMCs supplied cDNA or gDNA.

Per the original methods: Estimation of nucleated cell counts relied on the amplification of reference gene primers. Sequencing used immunoSEQ multiplex PCR; TCRdb keeps in-frame clones, though not all of them. That table is the source of V, J and clone size, and D and trimming were worked out from the DNA. The sample comprises under 250,000 clones, less than 90% of which are singletons, and under 6.5% rests with the top ten. Per germline, CDR1 MGHDK and CDR2 SYGVNS. V lost 4 bases, J lost 4 bases, and 7 bases stayed unmatched. The CDR3 totals 15 residues. Sequencing used peripheral blood. The clonotype was recovered from a man aged 55-75 years with acute or convalescent COVID-19. The chain employs TRBV25-1 and TRBJ1-5; TRBD1 agrees at 7 bases. As DNA, the CDR3 is TGTGCCAGCAGTGTGGCGGGACAGCCAAATCAGCCCCAGCATTTT. Translation: CASSVAGQPNQPQHF. The full variable domain, completed using reference TRBV25-1 and TRBJ1-5, is EADIYQTPRYLVIGTGKKITLECSQTMGHDKMYWYQQDPGMELHLIHYSYGVNSTEKGDLSSESTVSRIRTEHFPLTLESARPSHTSQYLCASSVAGQPNQPQHFGDGTRLSIL.